These 26 T cell receptor beta chains were sequenced from one sample in a study of cytomegalovirus exposure and HLA in healthy donors (dated by TCRdb to about 2017). Library prep was done by the immunoSEQ multiplex PCR assay. A mixture of 60 forward primers for TCR Vbeta segments and 13 reverse primers for TCR Jbeta segments was used in the multiplex PCR. TCRdb obtained this table from immuneACCESS and retained in-frame rearrangements with V and J assigned. These tables miss some clones; where compared with another copy, unresolved V genes account for less than half of the shortfall, and the remainder is unexplained. The sample contains some 190,000 clones, about four fifths of them found a single time. The biggest ten clones account for approximately 1.5% of the sample. The sample consisted of PBMCs. All receptors come from a man aged 40-49 years in good health and CMV-seronegative.

Notes on this clone: Other DNA sequences within the sample encode an identical CDR3. The chain employs TRBV9 and TRBJ2-4; a weak D match, TRBD2 (5 bases). V was cut by 4 bases and J by 1 base, with 9 bases left in between. In germline, CDR1 is SGDLS, CDR2 YYNGEE. The CDR3 totals 14 residues. CDR3 region: CASSPTRAKNIQYF. In nucleotides, the CDR3 is TGTGCCAGCAGCCCAACTAGGGCCAAAAACATTCAGTACTTC.

The CDR3 protein is CSAPSSYEQYF. CDR3 nucleotide sequence: TGCAGTGCTCCCAGCTCCTACGAGCAGTACTTC. The chain couples TRBV20-1 to TRBJ2-7, with unresolved D. This CDR3 is 11 amino acids long. Trimming shortened V by 5 bases and J by 0 bases, and 5 bases separated the two germline ends. From germline, CDR1 is DFQATT and CDR2 SNEGSKA (reference sequence).

The V call is TRBV4-3, the J call TRBJ2-2, with 9 nucleotides matching TRBD1. J lost 6 bases, V lost 5 bases, and 4 bases had no gene match. Looked up from germline, CDR1 is LGHNA and CDR2 is YSLEER. The CDR3 is 14 residues long. CDR3: CASSGRQGAGELFF. The DNA for the CDR3 is TGCGCCAGCAGCGGGAGACAGGGGGCCGGGGAGCTGTTTTTT.

V gene TRBV5-6 combines with J gene TRBJ2-7; 8 bases align to TRBD2. V trimming: 1 base; J trimming: 3 bases; junction bases outside the gene matches: 9. CDR1 is SGHDT, CDR2 YYEEEE, per germline. The CDR3 is made up of 16 amino acids. This chain's CDR3 is CASSLFLLAEGYEQYF. CDR3 coding DNA: TGTGCCAGCAGCTTGTTCCTACTAGCGGAGGGCTACGAGCAGTACTTC.

This clone was observed once. The gene calls are TRBV27 and TRBJ1-5, with D possibly TRBD1 on 5 matching bases. The CDR3 sequence is 16 residues long. The germline gives CDR1 MNHEY, CDR2 SMNVEV (reference sequence). V lost 5 bases and J 4 bases, leaving 18 bases between the germline ends. This CDR3 is CASSHRGGTWNQPQHF. The DNA for the CDR3 is TGTGCCAGCAGTCACCGGGGGGGGACGTGGAATCAGCCCCAGCATTTT.

This chain connects TRBV6-1 to TRBJ1-5, with D possibly TRBD1 on 5 matching bases. With 5 bases removed from V and 3 bases from J, the gap between germline ends came to 11 bases. The CDR3 totals 14 residues. CDR1 MNHNS and CDR2 SASEGT come from the germline V gene. For the CDR3, the DNA is TGTGCCAGCAGTTCCCGACAGTTCAATCAGCCCCAGCATTTT. Translated, it gives CASSSRQFNQPQHF.

The chain is built from TRBV29-1 and TRBJ2-3; D is uncertain. V lost 6 bases and J 4 bases, leaving 26 bases between the germline ends. CDR1 is SQVTM, CDR2 ANQGSEA, per germline. This CDR3 has 17 residues. This CDR3 reads CSVSSPTRVSVADTQYF. DNA of the CDR3: TGCAGCGTCTCAAGCCCTACTCGCGTTTCGGTGGCAGATACGCAGTATTTT.

The chain recombines TRBV7-2 with TRBJ2-7, with 10 bases identical to TRBD1. Germline loops: CDR1 SGHTA, CDR2 FQGNSA. The CDR3 runs 14 residues. The junction had 5 bases not matched to a gene; V was cut back by 4 bases and J by 5 bases. CDR3 residues: CASSYDRGRDEQYF. CDR3 nucleotides: TGTGCCAGCAGCTATGACAGGGGGCGGGACGAGCAGTACTTC.

This chain uses TRBV28 with TRBJ2-5, with D possibly being TRBD2 (6 bases). V lost 9 bases and J 5 bases, leaving 16 bases between the germline ends. This CDR3 contains 13 residues. The germline gives CDR1 MDHEN, CDR2 SYDVKM. The CDR3, as DNA: TGTGCCAGTTCCGCCGGGAGTGTCGAGACCCAGTACTTC. This encodes CASSAGSVETQYF.

V gene TRBV6-1 combines with J gene TRBJ2-7; tentatively, D is TRBD2 (6 bases). V was pared by 6 bases and J by 6 bases, with 15 bases between. Germline-derived CDR1 and CDR2 are MNHNS and SASEGT. CDR3 length equals 13 residues. For the CDR3, the DNA is TGTGCCAGCAGCCCTGTATGGCGGGGCGAGCAGTACTTC. It yields the protein CASSPVWRGEQYF.

The chain employs TRBV7-9 and TRBJ2-5, with TRBD2 identical over 7 bases. The length of the CDR3 is 14 residues. CDR1 and CDR2 from the germline V gene are SEHNR and FQNEAQ (reference sequence). J was trimmed by 0 bases and V by 5 bases; bases with no gene match: 3. Here the CDR3 DNA reads TGTGCCAGCAGCGGGGGAGGGTACCAAGAGACCCAGTACTTC. It encodes CASSGGGYQETQYF.

Written as DNA, the CDR3 is TGTGCCAGCAGCCCCTGGGACAGGGATGGACGCAATCAGCCCCAGCATTTT. As protein: CASSPWDRDGRNQPQHF. The rearrangement uses TRBV7-9 and TRBJ1-5; 9 bases line up with TRBD1. The CDR3 is 17 amino acids. The germline V gene encodes CDR1 SEHNR and CDR2 FQNEAQ (reference sequence). V lost 5 bases and J lost 2; bases outside the gene matches: 10.

The chain joins TRBV5-6 to TRBJ1-5; a weak D match, TRBD1 (5 bases). The CDR3 has 16 residues. Germline values: CDR1 SGHDT, CDR2 YYEEEE. V was clipped by 3 bases and J by 3 bases, with 16 bases between them. The CDR3 loop is CASSSNNRGNNQPQHF. The CDR3 DNA sequence: TGTGCCAGCAGCTCGAACAACCGGGGGAACAATCAGCCCCAGCATTTT.

This clone has just one count. The genes are TRBV19 and TRBJ2-6; 8 bases match TRBD1. V shed 3 bases, J shed 12 bases, and the junction held 10 bases outside the gene matches. Germline CDR1 and CDR2: LNHDA and SQIVND (reference sequence). The CDR3 loop spans 15 amino acids. The CDR3 DNA reads as TGTGCCAGTAGTATGGACAGGGCGTTCCCCAGCGTCCTGACTTTC. Its translation: CASSMDRAFPSVLTF.

To note about this clone: No conserved phenylalanine or tryptophan is present at the end of the CDR3, so a read error is the likely explanation. This chain connects TRBV10-3 to TRBJ1-2; 7 nucleotides agree with TRBD1. Germline loops: CDR1 ENHRY, CDR2 SYGVKD. The CDR3 has 14 amino acids. V was clipped by 10 bases and J by 2 bases; unmatched bases: 10. In DNA form, the CDR3 reads TGTGCCAGCCGAACAGGGGCGCCGAACTATGGCTACACCCTC. Translating gives CASRTGAPNYGYTL.

The chain couples TRBV10-3 to TRBJ1-1, with D possibly TRBD1 on 5 matching bases. Trimming shortened V by 3 bases and J by 5 bases, and 19 bases separated the two germline ends. Germline loops: CDR1 ENHRY, CDR2 SYGVKD. The CDR3 contains 16 residues. CDR3 coding DNA: TGTGCCATCAGTGATCCCGGTCGGGGGTTGGGTACTGAAGCTTTCTTT. This encodes CAISDPGRGLGTEAFF.

The V gene is TRBV9, the J gene TRBJ2-2; 8 bases align to TRBD2. Trimming took 0 bases from V and 4 from J; bases not matched to a gene: 5. The CDR3 extends over 16 amino acids. CDR1 and CDR2 from the germline V gene are SGDLS and YYNGEE. CDR3 nucleotide sequence: TGTGCCAGCAGCGTAGGGGCGGGGGGTGTCACCGGGGAGCTGTTTTTT. Its protein product is CASSVGAGGVTGELFF. The variable domain in full, with the rest retrieved from reference TRBV9 and TRBJ2-2, is DSGVTQTPKHLITATGQRVTLRCSPRSGDLSVYWYQQSLDQGLQFLIQYYNGEERAKGNILERFSAQQFPDLHSELNLSSLELGDSALYFCASSVGAGGVTGELFFGEGSRLTVL.

Turning to this clone: Within the sample, other DNA sequences also encode this same CDR3. The chain employs TRBV5-4 and TRBJ2-3, with 14 bases that match TRBD2. The CDR3 contains 16 residues. CDR1 is SGHNT and CDR2 is YYREEE in the germline V gene (reference sequence). The V and J ends lost 2 bases and 3 bases, in that order; junction bases with no gene match: 2. The CDR3 spells CASSLGTSGRTDTQYF. CDR3 bases: TGTGCCAGCAGCTTAGGGACTAGCGGGAGAACAGATACGCAGTATTTT.

Worth noting for this clone: One junction end does not reproduce the germline sequence, and a read error may be involved. CDR3 nucleotides: TGCGCCAGCAGCCAGCTTTCGGGGAGCTCCGACGAGCAGTACTTC. Translating it yields CASSQLSGSSDEQYF. The chain joins TRBV4-1 to TRBJ2-7, with a weak D call TRBD2 (5 bases). The CDR3 extends over 15 amino acids. Germline loops: CDR1 MGHRA, CDR2 YSYEKL.

The rearrangement uses TRBV7-9 and TRBJ2-5; 12 nucleotides line up with TRBD2. Germline values: CDR1 SEHNR, CDR2 FQNEAQ (reference sequence). Unmatched junction bases numbered 6, after V lost 4 bases and J lost 3 bases. CDR3 length: 16 amino acids. The CDR3 DNA reads TGTGCCAGCAGCTCGATAGGACTAGCGGGAAAAGAGACCCAGTACTTC. Translated, it gives CASSSIGLAGKETQYF. The entire variable domain, with the rest obtained from reference TRBV7-9 and TRBJ2-5, is as follows: DTGVSQNPRHKITKRGQNVTFRCDPISEHNRLYWYRQTLGQGPEFLTYFQNEAQLEKSRLLSDRFSAERPKGSFSTLEIQRTEQGDSAMYLCASSSIGLAGKETQYFGPGTRLLVL.

The V gene is TRBV19, the J gene TRBJ2-3; D ambiguous. V was clipped by 6 bases and J by 3 bases, with 10 bases between them. Germline loops: CDR1 LNHDA, CDR2 SQIVND (reference sequence). The CDR3 sequence is 13 residues long. The CDR3 spells CASRPTLTDTQYF. In DNA, the CDR3 is TGTGCCAGTAGACCGACTCTGACAGATACGCAGTATTTT.

V and J are TRBV6-6 and TRBJ1-5, with TRBD1 as a possible D gene (6 bases). The germline V gene has CDR1 MNHNY and CDR2 SVGAGI (reference sequence). The V and J ends lost 5 bases and 3 bases respectively, with 14 bases between them. The CDR3 has 15 amino acids. In DNA, the CDR3 is TGTGCCAGCAGTCTTGACAGGCGGCCCAATCAGCCCCAGCATTTT. This sequence encodes CASSLDRRPNQPQHF.

The chain joins TRBV5-4 to TRBJ1-2; no reliable D call. Germline V gene lookup returns CDR1 SGHNT and CDR2 YYREEE (reference sequence). This CDR3 contains 15 residues. Trimming shortened V by 7 bases and J by 2 bases, and 18 bases separated the two germline ends. The CDR3 sequence is CASGPVGVPNYGYTF. CDR3 bases: TGTGCCAGCGGCCCCGTCGGGGTCCCGAACTATGGCTACACCTTC.

The chain joins TRBV4-1 to TRBJ2-5; 7 nucleotides align to TRBD1. The CDR3 consists of 14 residues. Germline CDR1 is MGHRA and CDR2 is YSYEKL. The J segment lost 4 bases and the V segment lost 0 bases, leaving 2 bases of the junction unmatched. The CDR3 loop is CASSQDRGLETQYF. The CDR3 DNA sequence: TGCGCCAGCAGCCAAGATAGGGGGCTAGAGACCCAGTACTTC.

The J gene is TRBJ2-1, the V gene TRBV28; TRBD1 matches at 9 bases. Looked up from germline, CDR1 is MDHEN and CDR2 is SYDVKM. CDR3 length: 13 residues. J was trimmed by 7 bases and V by 8 bases; bases with no gene match: 6. CDR3 residues: CASVGQGKNEQFF. CDR3 sequence (DNA): TGTGCCAGCGTTGGACAGGGGAAAAATGAGCAGTTCTTC.

This clone was detected once. The CDR3 DNA follows: TGTGCCAGCAGCCCCCTAGCGGGAGTTGCCAACACCGGGGAGCTGTTTTTT. Its translation: CASSPLAGVANTGELFF. This sequence joins TRBV7-2 and TRBJ2-2; 10 bases fit TRBD2. V lost 5 bases to trimming and J lost 2 bases; unmatched junction nucleotides: 8. Germline lookup yields CDR1 SGHTA and CDR2 FQGNSA. This CDR3 is 17 amino acids long.